This passage covers 21 T cell receptor beta chains from one sample sequenced in a study of blood T cell repertoires in COVID-19. Produced via immunoSEQ multiplex PCR; TCRdb's table is partial and in-frame only. The sample lists roughly 240,000 clones; roughly 85% were seen once. Sequenced input: PBMCs or T cells enriched from blood (not recorded which). These receptors came from a woman aged 45-60 years with acute COVID-19.

The V and J genes are TRBV29-1 and TRBJ1-2, with 7 nucleotides matching TRBD1. This CDR3 contains 12 residues. The germline gives CDR1 SQVTM, CDR2 ANQGSEA. V gave up 3 bases and J gave up 8 bases; unmatched junction bases: 6. CDR3 residues: CSVEKGAGGYTF. The CDR3 DNA follows: TGCAGCGTTGAGAAGGGGGCAGGAGGCTACACCTTC. Full variable domain (rest looked up from reference TRBV29-1 and TRBJ1-2): SAVISQKPSRDICQRGTSLTIQCQVDSQVTMMFWYRQQPGQSLTLIATANQGSEATYESGFVIDKFPISRPNLTFSTLTVSNMSPEDSSIYLCSVEKGAGGYTFGSGTRLTVV.

This clone was seen more than once but under ten times. J is TRBJ2-1 and V is TRBV5-1, with D maybe TRBD2 (6 bases). Per germline, CDR1 SGHRS and CDR2 YFSETQ. CDR3 size: 13 residues. Trimming stripped 1 base from V and 8 bases from J, with 10 bases between. CDR3 nucleotide sequence: TGCGCCAGCAGCTTGTGGGGGGAGGATGAGCAGTTCTTC. As protein: CASSLWGEDEQFF. Together with reference TRBV5-1 and TRBJ2-1, the CDR3 gives the full variable domain: KAGVTQTPRYLIKTRGQQVTLSCSPISGHRSVSWYQQTPGQGLQFLFEYFSETQRNKGNFPGRFSGRQFSNSRSEMNVSTLELGDSALYLCASSLWGEDEQFFGPGTRLTVL.

This sequence joins TRBV5-1 and TRBJ2-1, with 8 positions matching TRBD1. Germline-derived CDR1 and CDR2 are SGHRS and YFSETQ. The CDR3 runs 15 residues. With 4 bases clipped from V and 1 base from J, the junction kept 4 bases outside the gene matches. CDR3 sequence reads: CASSVDRASYNEQFF. CDR3 nucleotide sequence: TGCGCCAGCAGCGTGGACAGGGCGTCCTACAATGAGCAGTTCTTC.

This sequence joins TRBV7-9 and TRBJ1-2; D might be TRBD1 (6 bases). Trimming stripped 4 bases from V and 6 bases from J, with 9 bases between. The germline CDR1 and CDR2 sequences are SEHNR and FQNEAQ (reference sequence). CDR3 size: 12 residues. This CDR3 reads CASSSHRDGYTF. DNA of the CDR3: TGTGCCAGCAGCTCCCACAGGGATGGCTACACCTTC.

The gene calls are TRBV6-5 and TRBJ1-2; tentative D call: TRBD1 (6 bases). V gave up 2 bases and J gave up 5 bases, with 6 bases separating them. Per the germline V gene, CDR1 is MNHEY and CDR2 is SVGAGI. This CDR3 spans 12 amino acids. This CDR3 is CASSYRGYGYTF. The CDR3 nucleotides are TGTGCCAGCAGTTACAGGGGGTATGGCTACACCTTC.

The V gene is TRBV6-2 or TRBV6-3, the J gene TRBJ1-5; D perhaps matches TRBD1 (5 bases). Germline V gene lookup returns CDR1 MNHEY and CDR2 SVGEGT. Trimming took off 1 base at V and 6 bases at J, with 16 bases between the two ends. The CDR3 has 16 residues. The CDR3: CASSYWAGDGIQPQHF. DNA for the CDR3: TGTGCCAGCAGTTACTGGGCGGGGGACGGAATTCAGCCCCAGCATTTT.

J is TRBJ1-2 and V is TRBV3-1 (or the pseudogene TRBV3-2), with TRBD1 matching over 9 bases. CDR3 length equals 15 residues. The germline V gene encodes CDR1 LGHDT and CDR2 YNNKEL (reference sequence). J was trimmed by 1 base and V by 4 bases; bases with no gene match: 4. CDR3 nucleotides: TGTGCCAGCAGCCTCAACAGGGGGCTTAACTATGGCTACACCTTC. It is translated as CASSLNRGLNYGYTF.

This chain joins TRBV11-2 and TRBJ1-6; tentatively, D is TRBD1 (5 bases). Germline CDR1 SGHAT, CDR2 FQNNGV. V was trimmed by 8 bases and J by 9 bases, leaving 14 bases between them. The CDR3 totals 13 residues. The CDR3 region is CASALGGGSPLHF. CDR3 nucleotide sequence: TGTGCCAGCGCCTTGGGGGGGGGTTCACCCCTCCACTTT.

The sample holds a few counts of this clone. This rearrangement joins TRBV11-3 to TRBJ2-3, with D perhaps TRBD1 (6 bases). Germline assignment: CDR1 SGHNT and CDR2 YENEEA. This CDR3 has 13 amino acids. Trimming pared 2 bases from V and 9 bases from J, leaving 12 bases between. CDR3 DNA sequence: TGTGCCAGCAGCTTAAGCCAGGGGTTAACGCAGTATTTT. This codes for CASSLSQGLTQYF.

This chain joins TRBV5-6 and TRBJ1-3, with D tentatively TRBD1 (6 bases). Per the germline V gene, CDR1 is SGHDT and CDR2 is YYEEEE. Trimming took 4 bases from V and 0 from J, leaving 14 bases between them. The CDR3 consists of 16 residues. The CDR3 sequence is CASSVPGHSSGNTIYF. CDR3 nucleotides: TGTGCCAGCAGCGTCCCGGGACATAGCTCTGGAAACACCATATATTTT.

This clone came up once. V gene TRBV4-1 combines with J gene TRBJ1-2, with D possibly TRBD1 on 6 matching bases. Germline V gene lookup returns CDR1 MGHRA and CDR2 YSYEKL. The CDR3 is 14 amino acids. Trimming shortened V by 4 bases and J by 0 bases, and 9 bases separated the two germline ends. In DNA form, the CDR3 reads TGCGCCAGCAGCCTCGGACAGACTAACTATGGCTACACCTTC. It encodes CASSLGQTNYGYTF.

The chain links TRBV4-3 to TRBJ1-1; TRBD1 agrees at 9 bases. Germline CDR1 is LGHNA and CDR2 is YSLEER. Losses at the gene ends were 4 bases for V and 3 bases for J; bases not matched to a gene: 12. CDR3 size: 17 residues. The CDR3: CASSRHTTGGWDTEAFF. In nucleotides, the CDR3 is TGCGCCAGCAGCCGCCATACCACAGGGGGCTGGGACACTGAAGCTTTCTTT.

This clone has a handful of counts. The chain joins TRBV9 to TRBJ2-2, with TRBD1 as a possible D gene (5 bases). There are 15 residues in the CDR3. The germline V and J ends were trimmed by 2 bases and 5 bases, with 13 bases remaining between them. Germline-derived CDR1 and CDR2 are SGDLS and YYNGEE. The CDR3 loop is CASSVGPGWTGELFF. The CDR3 nucleotides are TGTGCCAGCAGCGTGGGGCCAGGGTGGACCGGGGAGCTGTTTTTT.

V and J are TRBV3-1 (or the pseudogene TRBV3-2) and TRBJ1-2; D gene unclear. CDR1 and CDR2 from the germline V gene are LGHDT and YNNKEL (reference sequence). With 1 base removed from V and 9 bases from J, the gap between germline ends came to 15 bases. The CDR3 is 14 residues long. CDR3 amino acids: CASSQVNGDRSYTF. The CDR3 bases are TGTGCCAGCAGCCAAGTAAACGGGGATCGTAGCTACACCTTC.

The rearrangement uses TRBV7-9 and TRBJ1-1; D remains ambiguous. This CDR3 is 12 amino acids long. Germline-derived CDR1 and CDR2 are SEHNR and FQNEAQ (reference sequence). With 11 bases removed from V and 3 bases from J, the gap between germline ends came to 13 bases. CDR3 bases: TGTGCCGGAGGCAGGATGGACACTGAAGCTTTCTTT. Encoded protein: CAGGRMDTEAFF.

The chain employs TRBV5-1 and TRBJ2-2; perhaps TRBD1 as D (5 bases). Deletions cut 7 bases from V and 1 base from J, with 11 bases between. The germline V gene encodes CDR1 SGHRS and CDR2 YFSETQ. There are 14 residues in the CDR3. The CDR3 sequence: CASGTGMNTGELFF. In DNA form, the CDR3 reads TGCGCCAGCGGCACAGGAATGAACACCGGGGAGCTGTTTTTT.

V usage is TRBV4-1 and J usage is TRBJ2-3, with unresolved D. CDR1 and CDR2 (germline): MGHRA, YSYEKL. V lost 4 bases and J lost 1, with 6 bases in between. The CDR3 spans 13 residues. The CDR3 loop reads CASSPPGTDTQYF. The CDR3 region has the DNA TGCGCCAGCAGCCCCCCGGGCACAGATACGCAGTATTTT.

The V call is TRBV12-5, the J call TRBJ2-2, with 8 bases identical to TRBD2. The CDR3 runs 17 residues. Germline CDR1 LGHNT, CDR2 FRNRAP. V lost 5 bases and J lost 7; bases outside the gene matches: 15. The CDR3 spells CASGLSRGSGEVGELFF. CDR3 nucleotide sequence: TGTGCTAGTGGTCTCTCCCGGGGTAGCGGGGAGGTCGGGGAGCTGTTTTTT.

CDR3 amino acids: CASSDGFYEQYF. The DNA for the CDR3 is TGTGCCAGCAGCGACGGGTTCTACGAGCAGTACTTC. V usage is TRBV9 and J usage is TRBJ2-7; D call uncertain. V was pared by 3 bases and J by 3 bases, with 7 bases between. Germline-derived CDR1 and CDR2 are SGDLS and YYNGEE. The CDR3 covers 12 residues.

The chain recombines TRBV7-2 with TRBJ1-5; 9 bases line up with TRBD1. This CDR3 has 15 amino acids. CDR1 and CDR2 (germline): SGHTA, FQGNSA. The V gene end was trimmed by 4 bases and the J gene end by 4 bases; junction bases not matched to a gene: 5. CDR3 in DNA: TGTGCCAGCAGCTCGGACAGGGGAAGGAATCAGCCCCAGCATTTT. Its translation: CASSSDRGRNQPQHF.

The chain uses TRBV5-1 and TRBJ1-5; D is unresolved. This CDR3 region has 14 residues. CDR1 and CDR2 from the germline V gene are SGHRS and YFSETQ. Trimming cost V 8 bases and J 4 bases, with 16 bases left between them. The CDR3 protein is CASPSITANQPQHF. CDR3 bases: TGCGCCAGTCCGTCGATCACAGCAAATCAGCCCCAGCATTTT.